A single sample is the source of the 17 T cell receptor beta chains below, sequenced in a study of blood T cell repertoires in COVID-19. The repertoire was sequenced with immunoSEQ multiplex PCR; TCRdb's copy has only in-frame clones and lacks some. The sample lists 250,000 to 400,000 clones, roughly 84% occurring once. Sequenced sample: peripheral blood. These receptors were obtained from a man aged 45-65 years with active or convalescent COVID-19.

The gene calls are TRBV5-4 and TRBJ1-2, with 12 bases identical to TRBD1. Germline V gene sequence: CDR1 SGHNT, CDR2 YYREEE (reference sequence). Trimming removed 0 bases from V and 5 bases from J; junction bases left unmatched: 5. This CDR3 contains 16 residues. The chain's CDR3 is CASSLDPGQGAYGYTF. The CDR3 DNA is TGTGCCAGCAGCTTGGACCCGGGACAGGGGGCATATGGCTACACCTTC.

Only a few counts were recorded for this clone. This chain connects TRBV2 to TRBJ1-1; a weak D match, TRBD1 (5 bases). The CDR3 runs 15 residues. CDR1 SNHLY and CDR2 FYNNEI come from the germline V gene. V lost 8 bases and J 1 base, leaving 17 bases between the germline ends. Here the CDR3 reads CASHVDRFKNTEAFF. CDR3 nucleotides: TGTGCCAGCCATGTAGACAGATTCAAGAACACTGAAGCTTTCTTT. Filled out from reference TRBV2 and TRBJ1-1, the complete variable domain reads EPEVTQTPSHQVTQMGQEVILRCVPISNHLYFYWYRQILGQKVEFLVSFYNNEISEKSEIFDDQFSVERPDGSNFTLKIRSTKLEDSAMYFCASHVDRFKNTEAFFGQGTRLTVV.

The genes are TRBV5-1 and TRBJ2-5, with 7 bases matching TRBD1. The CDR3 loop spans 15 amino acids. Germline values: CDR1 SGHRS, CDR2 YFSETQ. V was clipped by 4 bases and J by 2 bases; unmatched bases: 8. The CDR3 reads CASSPFPGQQETQYF. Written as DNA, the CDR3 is TGCGCCAGCAGCCCTTTTCCGGGACAGCAAGAGACCCAGTACTTC.

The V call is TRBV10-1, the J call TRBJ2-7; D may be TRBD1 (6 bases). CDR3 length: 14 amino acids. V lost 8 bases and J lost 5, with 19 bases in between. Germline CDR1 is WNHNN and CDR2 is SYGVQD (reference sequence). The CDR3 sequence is CASARQVFYHEQYF. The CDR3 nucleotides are TGCGCCAGCGCCAGACAGGTTTTCTATCACGAGCAGTACTTC.

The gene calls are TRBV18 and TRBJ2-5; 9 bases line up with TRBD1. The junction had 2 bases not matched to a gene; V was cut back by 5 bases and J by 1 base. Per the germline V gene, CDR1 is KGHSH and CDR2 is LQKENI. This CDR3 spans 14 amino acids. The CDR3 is CASSSGQGQETQYF. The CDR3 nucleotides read TGTGCCAGCTCATCGGGACAGGGCCAAGAGACCCAGTACTTC.

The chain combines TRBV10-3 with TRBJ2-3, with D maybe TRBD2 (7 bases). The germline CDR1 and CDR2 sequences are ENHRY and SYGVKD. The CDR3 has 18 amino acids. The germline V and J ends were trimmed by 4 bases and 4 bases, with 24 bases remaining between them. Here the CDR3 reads CAISVDTGRERSPDTQYF. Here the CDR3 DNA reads TGTGCCATCAGTGTTGATACAGGGCGGGAGAGGTCGCCAGATACGCAGTATTTT.

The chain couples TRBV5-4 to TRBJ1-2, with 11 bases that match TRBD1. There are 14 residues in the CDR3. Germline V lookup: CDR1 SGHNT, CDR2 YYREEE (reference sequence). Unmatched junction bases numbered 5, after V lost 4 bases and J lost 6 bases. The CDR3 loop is CASSRDRGDHGYTF. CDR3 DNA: TGTGCCAGCAGCCGGGACAGGGGGGACCATGGCTACACCTTC.

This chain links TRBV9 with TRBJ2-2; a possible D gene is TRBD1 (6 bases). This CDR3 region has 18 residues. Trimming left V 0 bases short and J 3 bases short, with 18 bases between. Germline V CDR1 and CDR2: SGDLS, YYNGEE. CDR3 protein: CASSVGGRLDSYTGELFF. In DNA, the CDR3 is TGTGCCAGCAGCGTAGGGGGAAGATTGGACAGTTACACCGGGGAGCTGTTTTTT.

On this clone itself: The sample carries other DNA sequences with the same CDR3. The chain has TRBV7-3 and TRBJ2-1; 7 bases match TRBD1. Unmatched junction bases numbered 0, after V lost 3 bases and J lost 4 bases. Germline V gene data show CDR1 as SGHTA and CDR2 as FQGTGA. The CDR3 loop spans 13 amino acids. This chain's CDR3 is CASSLGQYNEQFF. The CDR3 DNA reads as TGTGCCAGCAGCTTGGGACAGTACAATGAGCAGTTCTTC.

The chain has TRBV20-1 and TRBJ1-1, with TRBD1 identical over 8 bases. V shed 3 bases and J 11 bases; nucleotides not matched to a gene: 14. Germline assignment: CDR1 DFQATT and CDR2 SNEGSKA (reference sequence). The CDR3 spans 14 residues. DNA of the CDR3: TGCAGTGCTAGTAATCAGGGGGCTCTAGTATATGCTTTCTTT. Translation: CSASNQGALVYAFF.

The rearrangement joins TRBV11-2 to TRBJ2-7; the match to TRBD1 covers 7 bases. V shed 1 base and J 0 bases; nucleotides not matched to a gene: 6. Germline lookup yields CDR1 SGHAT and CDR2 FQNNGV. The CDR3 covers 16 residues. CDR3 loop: CASSLGGTDSSYEQYF. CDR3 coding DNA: TGTGCCAGCAGCTTAGGAGGGACAGACAGCTCCTACGAGCAGTACTTC.

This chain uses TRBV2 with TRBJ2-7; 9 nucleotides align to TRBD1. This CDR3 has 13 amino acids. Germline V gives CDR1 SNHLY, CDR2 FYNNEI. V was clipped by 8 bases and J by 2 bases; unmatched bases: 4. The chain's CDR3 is CASVRDRAYEQYF. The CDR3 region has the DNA TGTGCCAGCGTTCGGGACAGGGCCTACGAGCAGTACTTC.

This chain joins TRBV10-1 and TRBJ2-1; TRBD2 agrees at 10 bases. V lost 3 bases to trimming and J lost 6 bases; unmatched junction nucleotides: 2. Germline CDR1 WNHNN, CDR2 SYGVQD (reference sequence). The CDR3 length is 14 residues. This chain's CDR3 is CASSDGLAVNEQFF. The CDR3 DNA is TGCGCCAGCAGTGATGGACTAGCGGTCAATGAGCAGTTCTTC.

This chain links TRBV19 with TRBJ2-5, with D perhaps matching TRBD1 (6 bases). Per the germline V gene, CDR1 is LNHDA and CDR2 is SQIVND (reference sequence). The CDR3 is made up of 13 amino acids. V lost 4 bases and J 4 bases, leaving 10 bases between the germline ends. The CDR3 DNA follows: TGTGCCAGTAGTACTAGGGGGAGAGAGACCCAGTACTTC. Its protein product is CASSTRGRETQYF.

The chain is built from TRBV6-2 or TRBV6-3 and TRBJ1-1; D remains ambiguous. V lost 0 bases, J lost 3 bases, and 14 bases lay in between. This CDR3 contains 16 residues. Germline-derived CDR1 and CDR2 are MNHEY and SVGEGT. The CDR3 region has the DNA TGTGCCAGCAGTTACTCGACTTTTGGCGGGTACACTGAAGCTTTCTTT. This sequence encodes CASSYSTFGGYTEAFF.

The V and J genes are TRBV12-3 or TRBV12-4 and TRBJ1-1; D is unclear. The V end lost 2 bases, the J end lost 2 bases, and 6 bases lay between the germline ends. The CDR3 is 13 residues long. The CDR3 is CASSLLSNTEAFF. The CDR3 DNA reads TGTGCCAGCAGTTTACTCAGTAACACTGAAGCTTTCTTT.

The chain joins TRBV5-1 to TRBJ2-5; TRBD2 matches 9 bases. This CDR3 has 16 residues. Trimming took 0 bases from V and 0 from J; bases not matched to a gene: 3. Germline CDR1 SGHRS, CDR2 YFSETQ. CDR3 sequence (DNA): TGCGCCAGCAGCTTGGATCTAGCGGGGAACCAAGAGACCCAGTACTTC. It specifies CASSLDLAGNQETQYF.